This T cell receptor (beta chain) was sequenced in a study of read filtering for tumor transcriptome and immune sequencing. At the time of active disease, bone marrow was collected from every patient. Molecular barcoded adaptors covering alpha/delta and beta/gamma chains were used on about 0.4 ug RNA. TCRdb passed the reads through MiXCR, listing each CDR3 protein once. The sample shows approximately 90,000 distinct CDR3 sequences, roughly an eighth of them seen only once. At least ten counts were recorded for this clonotype. Its antigen remains unknown. General study results and limits: Approximately 82% of IR-seq clonotypes had a single read, yet these held approximately 4% of reads.

Germline-derived CDR1 and CDR2 are SGDLS and YYNGEE. The V end lost 4 bases, the J end lost 0 bases, and 14 bases lay between the germline ends. CDR3 length: 15 residues. J is TRBJ2-7 and V is TRBV9; D might be TRBD1 (6 bases). What was sequenced was a population of CD138-negative cells sorted from bone marrow. This receptor was taken from a donor at least 40 years old with multiple myeloma. CDR3 sequence: CASSPRDTYSYEQYF. CDR3 DNA: TGTGCCAGCAGCCCCCGGGACACCTACTCCTACGAGCAGTACTTC.